In this sample, the clone carrying this T cell receptor beta chain turned up once. Its antigen is still unknown. The data were obtained in a study of vaccination and CD4 T cells after COVID-19. The Oncomine TCR Beta short-read assay sequenced DNA from cultured CD4+ T cells. Genomic DNA was isolated from cultured CD4+ T cells. MiXCR, run by TCRdb on the PCR reads, gives a single entry per CDR3 protein. The repertoire holds fewer than 20,000 distinct CDR3 sequences, with roughly 50% as singletons. Treatment: approximately nine-day PBMC culture with coronavirus spike peptide pools or control peptides (ViraFEST assay). Wells contained under 2.5 million PBMCs each, and these were cultured with around 10 IU/ml IL-2 and around 10 ug/ml peptide pools. Trimming removed 7 bases at V and 8 bases at J, with 20 bases between. The CDR3 has 14 amino acids.

J is TRBJ1-2 and V is TRBV12-3 or TRBV12-4; no firm D call. The specimen was CD4+ T cells from blood, cultured in vitro. The TCR was taken from a human donor who had recovered from COVID-19. The CDR3 spells CASNKGRSPGGYTF. The CDR3 coding sequence is TGTGCCAGCAACAAAGGAAGGTCCCCGGGGGGCTACACCTTC.